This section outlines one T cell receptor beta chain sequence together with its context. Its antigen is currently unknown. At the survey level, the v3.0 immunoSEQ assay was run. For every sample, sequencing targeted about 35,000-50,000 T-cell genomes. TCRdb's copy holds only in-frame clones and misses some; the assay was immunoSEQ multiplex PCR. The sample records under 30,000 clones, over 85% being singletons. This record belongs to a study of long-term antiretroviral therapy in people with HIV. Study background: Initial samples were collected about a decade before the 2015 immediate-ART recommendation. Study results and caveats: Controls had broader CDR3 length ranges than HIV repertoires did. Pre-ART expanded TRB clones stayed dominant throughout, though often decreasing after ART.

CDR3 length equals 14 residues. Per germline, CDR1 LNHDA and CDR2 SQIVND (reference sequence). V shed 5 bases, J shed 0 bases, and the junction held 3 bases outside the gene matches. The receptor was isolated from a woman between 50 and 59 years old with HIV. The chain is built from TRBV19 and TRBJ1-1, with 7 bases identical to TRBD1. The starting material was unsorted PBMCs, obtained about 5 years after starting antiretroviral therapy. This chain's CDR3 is CASSLQGMNTEAFF. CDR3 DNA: TGTGCCAGTAGTCTACAGGGGATGAACACTGAAGCTTTCTTT.